This T cell receptor beta chain was recorded in a study of cytomegalovirus exposure and HLA in healthy donors. Study-wide points: In a later analysis, TCR beta V- and J-gene trimming showed a link to a missense DCLRE1C variant. Cytomegalovirus status, reportedly, was diagnosed with high specificity and sensitivity by the classifier.

A word on this clone: Its antigen remains unknown.

This CDR3 is 15 amino acids long. The germline V and J ends were trimmed by 8 bases and 1 base, with 15 bases remaining between them. Per germline, CDR1 SGDLS and CDR2 YYNGEE. Primers included in the PCR were 60 Vbeta and 13 Jbeta primers. Sequenced by immunoSEQ multiplex PCR; TCRdb stores in-frame clones only, minus some. The table includes about 120,000 clones, 9% to 10% detected once. The receptor was derived from a man aged 30-40 years in good health and CMV-seronegative. The sample taken for sequencing was PBMCs. The rearrangement links TRBV9 to TRBJ2-2; tentatively, D is TRBD2 (5 bases). For the CDR3, the DNA is TGTGCCAGTAACGAGGGCGGTGAGAACACCGGGGAGCTGTTTTTT. This codes for CASNEGGENTGELFF.